The present T cell receptor (beta chain) was sequenced within a study of beta chain features in type 1 diabetes. Study-wide results and caveats: When cDNA is sequenced, cells with high TCR expression could be over-represented. Among type 1 diabetes patients, VDJ junctions had fewer insertions and more deletions.

The CDR3 covers 13 residues. Trimming pared 3 bases from V and 8 bases from J, leaving 8 bases between. Germline-derived CDR1 and CDR2 are MGHDK and SYGVNS. Sequenced material consisted of expressed TCRB transcripts (all of the isolated RNA was reverse transcribed). Each sample of naive, central memory or regulatory T cells had, on average, roughly 3.5 million reads. Sequencing used immunoSEQ multiplex PCR; TCRdb keeps in-frame clones, though not all of them. The data contain roughly 250,000 clones, 68% of them singletons. Remarks on this clone: Its antigen is unknown.

Using CD45RO/CCR7/CD25/CD127/CD95/CD27, CD4+ naive, central memory, regulatory and stem cell-like memory cells were sorted. The chain links TRBV25-1 to TRBJ1-6, with D hard to call. The sequence came from a man aged 25-45 years in good health. What was sequenced was naive CD4+ T cells from blood. The CDR3 loop is CASSDIMDSPLHF. In DNA, the CDR3 is TGTGCCAGCAGTGATATAATGGATTCACCCCTCCACTTT. The whole variable domain, remainder taken from reference TRBV25-1 and TRBJ1-6, is EADIYQTPRYLVIGTGKKITLECSQTMGHDKMYWYQQDPGMELHLIHYSYGVNSTEKGDLSSESTVSRIRTEHFPLTLESARPSHTSQYLCASSDIMDSPLHFGNGTRLTVT.